The present entry profiles one T cell receptor (beta chain) with its context. The same CDR3 is also encoded by other DNA sequences in this sample. These data originate in a study of blood T cell repertoires in COVID-19. Study-wide context: PBMCs, B-cell-depleted T cells, or T cells provided the cDNA or gDNA that made up the material.

Original analysis: Estimation of nucleated cell counts was performed using reference gene primer amplification. Libraries were prepared by immunoSEQ multiplex PCR; TCRdb keeps only in-frame clonotypes and omits some of them. Clone size and V and J calls were adopted from that table, with D and trimming inferred from the DNA. In the table there are roughly 100,000 clones, roughly 87% of which are singletons. The receptor comes from a man aged 50 to 60 with acute or convalescent COVID-19. Input material: peripheral blood.

CDR3 residues: CASSPGQGGQPQHF. CDR3 nucleotides: TGTGCCAGCTCACCGGGACAGGGAGGTCAGCCCCAGCATTTT. The chain couples TRBV18 to TRBJ1-5; 9 bases are shared with TRBD1. The J segment lost 6 bases and the V segment lost 3 bases, leaving 3 bases of the junction unmatched. The CDR3 covers 14 residues. Germline CDR1 and CDR2: KGHSH and LQKENI.